The 8 T cell receptor beta chains given below trace back to one sample, sequenced in a study of shared clonotypes between healthy human individuals. Sequencing was performed with immunoSEQ multiplex PCR; in TCRdb, only in-frame clones are kept and a portion is missing. The sample consists of fewer than 2.5 million clones, approximately 93% of them appearing once. Sequenced: naive CD4+ T cells from PBMCs. The subset denotes: CD45RA+ positively selected. Receptors originate from a man younger than 30 in good health. Some clones in this sample may be carry-over from other donors' samples.

As for this clone: The germline gene is not matched at one end of the junction; a read error may be the cause. The chain employs TRBV7-6 and TRBJ2-7, with D perhaps matching TRBD1 (6 bases). Germline V gene data show CDR1 as SGHVS and CDR2 as FNYEAQ. The CDR3 is 11 amino acids. CDR3 region: CPRGRAHEQYF. In nucleotides, the CDR3 is TGTCCCAGGGGCAGGGCCCACGAGCAGTACTTC.

This clone occurred once. This chain links TRBV28 with TRBJ1-3, with D unclear. In germline, CDR1 is MDHEN, CDR2 SYDVKM. The CDR3 spans 15 residues. V shed 8 bases and J shed 1 base, with 15 bases lying between them. The CDR3 spells CASVDPRASGNTIYF. CDR3 DNA: TGTGCCAGCGTCGACCCTCGTGCTTCTGGAAACACCATATATTTT.

The rearrangement joins TRBV27 to TRBJ2-2; D gene uncertain. This CDR3 has 15 amino acids. CDR1 is MNHEY and CDR2 is SMNVEV in the germline V gene (reference sequence). The ends were cut back, 8 bases at V and 3 bases at J, with 16 bases in the middle. CDR3 amino acids: CASSAPTRDTGELFF. The CDR3 nucleotides are TGTGCCAGCTCGGCTCCGACCCGGGACACCGGGGAGCTGTTTTTT.

The chain couples TRBV5-6 to TRBJ2-7; 10 nucleotides agree with TRBD1. The V and J ends lost 0 bases and 6 bases, in that order; junction bases with no gene match: 3. This CDR3 spans 14 amino acids. Looked up from germline, CDR1 is SGHDT and CDR2 is YYEEEE. The CDR3 protein is CASSLGDRGAEQYF. The CDR3 coding sequence is TGTGCCAGCAGCTTGGGGGACAGGGGAGCCGAGCAGTACTTC. Filled out from reference TRBV5-6 and TRBJ2-7, the complete variable domain reads DAGVTQSPTHLIKTRGQQVTLRCSPKSGHDTVSWYQQALGQGPQFIFQYYEEEERQRGNFPDRFSGHQFPNYSSELNVNALLLGDSALYLCASSLGDRGAEQYFGPGTRLTVT.

This sequence joins TRBV7-9 and TRBJ1-1; D remains unclear. The CDR3 runs to 15 residues. The V gene lost 1 base and the J gene lost 1 base, with 10 bases spanning the gap. The germline gives CDR1 SEHNR, CDR2 FQNEAQ (reference sequence). The CDR3 here is CASSLVGRKNTEAFF. The CDR3 coding sequence is TGTGCCAGCAGCTTAGTGGGCAGAAAGAACACTGAAGCTTTCTTT.

The V gene is TRBV7-9, the J gene TRBJ1-2; possible D gene TRBD1, 5 bases. This CDR3 has 15 residues. Germline lookup yields CDR1 SEHNR and CDR2 FQNEAQ (reference sequence). The V and J ends lost 5 bases and 4 bases respectively, with 17 bases between them. Written as DNA, the CDR3 is TGTGCCAGCAGCCACTTTCAAGGGACCTCCTATGGCTACACCTTC. Translation gives CASSHFQGTSYGYTF.

CDR3 sequence: CASTLRAGNYGYTF. CDR3 DNA: TGTGCCAGCACCCTCCGGGCCGGAAACTATGGCTACACCTTC. The chain links TRBV28 to TRBJ1-2, with unresolved D. This CDR3 comprises 14 residues. The V end lost 7 bases, the J end lost 2 bases, and 14 bases lay between the germline ends. CDR1 and CDR2 from the germline V gene are MDHEN and SYDVKM.

Only one count was recorded for this clone. This chain links TRBV2 with TRBJ2-1; 9 bases map to TRBD2. The CDR3 sequence is 15 residues long. J was trimmed by 6 bases and V by 7 bases; bases with no gene match: 10. The germline V gene encodes CDR1 SNHLY and CDR2 FYNNEI. CDR3 DNA: TGTGCCAGCACTGCGAGGACTAGCGATCGCAATGAGCAGTTCTTC. Protein: CASTARTSDRNEQFF.